The subject of this entry is one TCR beta chain. The record originates from a study of blood T cell repertoires in COVID-19. The V gene end was trimmed by 3 bases and the J gene end by 5 bases; junction bases not matched to a gene: 5. Germline V CDR1 and CDR2: KGHSH, LQKENI. The CDR3 is 14 residues long. Only in-frame clones appear in the TCRdb table, and some are missing; sequencing was by immunoSEQ multiplex PCR. The sample has 240,000 or so clones; about 86% are singletons. The clonotype comes from a woman aged 40 to 55 with acute COVID-19. Sequences were obtained from PBMCs or T cells enriched from blood (not recorded which). The chain has TRBV18 and TRBJ1-1; 8 nucleotides align to TRBD1. In DNA form, the CDR3 reads TGTGCCAGCTCACCCAGGGGGCTGAGAACTGAAGCTTTCTTT. The encoded protein is CASSPRGLRTEAFF.